The present T cell receptor (beta chain) was sequenced within a study of cytomegalovirus exposure and HLA in healthy donors. Study summary: Genotyping showed 81% of over 350 donors falling in the Caucasian-associated ancestry cluster.

In the PCR, 60 Vbeta and 13 Jbeta primers were used. In the study's own analysis: It was a later analysis that counted tens of millions of unique TCR beta chains, of which roughly 11 million were shared. Produced via immunoSEQ multiplex PCR; TCRdb's table is partial and in-frame only. The DNA gave D and trimming, while V, J and clone size come from that table. Of over 150,000 clones detected, roughly 80% appear once; the ten largest clones hold about 2.4%. Study observations and caveats: Immune exposure information available was restricted to CMV serostatus. Associated with HLA alleles at 0.05 false discovery rate in a later analysis were around 15,000 TCR beta sequences.

To note about this clone: Its cognate antigen is unknown.

CDR1 and CDR2 from the germline V gene are LNHDA and SQIVND (reference sequence). The V gene lost 3 bases and the J gene lost 1 base, with 12 bases spanning the gap. The CDR3 sequence is 15 residues long. The J gene is TRBJ1-1, the V gene TRBV19; a weak D match, TRBD1 (5 bases). The receptor's source is a male donor in good health and CMV-seronegative. The sequencing input was PBMCs. The CDR3 sequence: CASSIRWGRNTEAFF. The CDR3 nucleotides are TGTGCCAGTAGTATTCGTTGGGGCCGGAACACTGAAGCTTTCTTT. Full variable domain (missing parts from reference TRBV19 and TRBJ1-1): DGGITQSPKYLFRKEGQNVTLSCEQNLNHDAMYWYRQDPGQGLRLIYYSQIVNDFQKGDIAEGYSVSREKKESFPLTVTSAQKNPTAFYLCASSIRWGRNTEAFFGQGTRLTVV.